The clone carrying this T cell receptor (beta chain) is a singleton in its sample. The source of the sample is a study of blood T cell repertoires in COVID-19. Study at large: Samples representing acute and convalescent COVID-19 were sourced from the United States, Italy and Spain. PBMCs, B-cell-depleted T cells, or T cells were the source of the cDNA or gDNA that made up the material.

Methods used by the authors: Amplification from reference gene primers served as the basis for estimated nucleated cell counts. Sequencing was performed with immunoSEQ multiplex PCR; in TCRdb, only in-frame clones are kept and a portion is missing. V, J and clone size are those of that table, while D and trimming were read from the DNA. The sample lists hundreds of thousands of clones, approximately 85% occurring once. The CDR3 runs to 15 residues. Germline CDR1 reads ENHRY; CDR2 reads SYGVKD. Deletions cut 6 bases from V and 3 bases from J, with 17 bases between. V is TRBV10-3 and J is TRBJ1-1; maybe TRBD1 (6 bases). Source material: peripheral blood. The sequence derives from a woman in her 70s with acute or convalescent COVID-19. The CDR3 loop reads CAIRISTGIDTEAFF. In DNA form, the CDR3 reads TGTGCCATCAGAATCTCTACAGGGATCGACACTGAAGCTTTCTTT.